The 26 T cell receptor beta chains presented below share a single source sample, sequenced in a study of regulatory T cells in long-lasting Graves disease. The sample's time point: persistent/refractory GD, antithyroid drugs over 5 years with positive TRAb. The TCR library was prepared using RNA isolated from PBMCs. Researchers made TCR beta libraries by using iRepertoire HTBI primers and running Arm-PCR on CDR3 regions. TCRdb independently ran MiXCR on the multiplex PCR reads; one entry per CDR3 protein. Altogether 600,000 to 850,000 distinct CDR3 sequences are present, 30% being singletons, with the ten largest covering roughly 40%. Sequencing was performed on peripheral blood mononuclear cells (PBMCs), taken when the disease was refractory, from a patient treated with antithyroid drugs. The receptors come from a female donor with Graves disease.

The chain recombines TRBV30 with TRBJ1-5; D remains ambiguous. This CDR3 is 15 amino acids long. The V end lost 0 bases, the J end lost 7 bases, and 16 bases lay between the germline ends. CDR1 GTSNPN and CDR2 SVGIG come from the germline V gene (reference sequence). For the CDR3, the DNA is TGTGCCTGGAGTGTCCCGGACGCCAGGACCCAGCCCCAGCATTTT. Protein: CAWSVPDARTQPQHF.

The V call is TRBV20-1, the J call TRBJ1-1; TRBD1 matches 8 bases. CDR1 DFQATT and CDR2 SNEGSKA come from the germline V gene (reference sequence). CDR3 length: 13 residues. V lost 0 bases and J lost 9; bases outside the gene matches: 6. Here the CDR3 reads CSARDYGQGKAFF. The CDR3 DNA reads as TGCAGTGCTAGAGATTACGGACAGGGAAAAGCTTTCTTT.

V gene TRBV2 combines with J gene TRBJ1-2; 9 nucleotides align to TRBD1. Trimming took 6 bases from V and 3 from J; bases not matched to a gene: 8. Germline assignment: CDR1 SNHLY and CDR2 FYNNEI. This CDR3 has 15 residues. This CDR3 is CASRGTGLIYYGYTF. DNA of the CDR3: TGTGCCAGCAGAGGGACAGGGTTAATTTACTATGGCTACACCTTC. Full variable domain (rest looked up from reference TRBV2 and TRBJ1-2): EPEVTQTPSHQVTQMGQEVILRCVPISNHLYFYWYRQILGQKVEFLVSFYNNEISEKSEIFDDQFSVERPDGSNFTLKIRSTKLEDSAMYFCASRGTGLIYYGYTFGSGTRLTVV.

This sequence joins TRBV27 and TRBJ1-1, with D perhaps TRBD1 (5 bases). Trimming removed 3 bases from V and 4 bases from J, with 18 bases in between. The CDR3 is 16 amino acids. Germline V CDR1 and CDR2: MNHEY, SMNVEV (reference sequence). CDR3 residues: CASSFSWGEVRTEAFF. CDR3 bases: TGTGCCAGCAGTTTCAGTTGGGGGGAAGTTCGCACTGAAGCTTTCTTT.

The chain joins TRBV18 to TRBJ2-7, with unresolved D. The CDR3 sequence is 13 residues long. Germline-derived CDR1 and CDR2 are KGHSH and LQKENI. V lost 0 bases and J lost 5, with 8 bases in between. DNA of the CDR3: TGTGCCAGCTCACCACCAGAGAGAGACGAGCAGTACTTC. Amino acids: CASSPPERDEQYF.

This clonotype was detected many times. Written as DNA, the CDR3 is TGTGCCAGCAGTCACCGCGACAGGGGCGACGGTAATTCACCCCTCCACTTT. This gives the protein CASSHRDRGDGNSPLHF. The rearrangement links TRBV12-3 or TRBV12-4 to TRBJ1-6; 8 bases are shared with TRBD1. The V segment lost 5 bases and the J segment 6 bases; nucleotides outside the gene matches: 12. The CDR3 runs 17 residues.

This clonotype was seen a few times. The genes are TRBV2 and TRBJ2-3; D may be TRBD1 (6 bases). The CDR3 extends over 14 amino acids. Trimming took 6 bases from V and 6 from J, leaving 16 bases between them. In germline, CDR1 is SNHLY, CDR2 FYNNEI. Written as DNA, the CDR3 is TGTGCCAGCAGCGAGCAGGGGTTTGAGGATACGCAGTATTTT. Translation: CASSEQGFEDTQYF. Looking up the rest from reference TRBV2 and TRBJ2-3 gives the full variable domain: EPEVTQTPSHQVTQMGQEVILRCVPISNHLYFYWYRQILGQKVEFLVSFYNNEISEKSEIFDDQFSVERPDGSNFTLKIRSTKLEDSAMYFCASSEQGFEDTQYFGPGTRLTVL.

This clonotype was picked up a small number of times. V gene TRBV2 combines with J gene TRBJ1-5, with D tentatively TRBD1 (6 bases). V dropped 4 bases and J dropped 5 bases, with 12 bases sitting between them. CDR1 SNHLY and CDR2 FYNNEI come from the germline V gene. This CDR3 comprises 14 residues. This chain's CDR3 is CASSAWTDYQPQHF. The CDR3 bases are TGTGCCAGCAGTGCTTGGACAGATTATCAGCCCCAGCATTTT. Looking up the rest from reference TRBV2 and TRBJ1-5 gives the full variable domain: EPEVTQTPSHQVTQMGQEVILRCVPISNHLYFYWYRQILGQKVEFLVSFYNNEISEKSEIFDDQFSVERPDGSNFTLKIRSTKLEDSAMYFCASSAWTDYQPQHFGDGTRLSIL.

The V gene is TRBV6-1, the J gene TRBJ1-5, with D unclear. CDR3 size: 15 residues. Trimming took off 6 bases at V and 0 bases at J, with 12 bases between the two ends. Germline CDR1 and CDR2: MNHNS and SASEGT. The CDR3 DNA sequence: TGTGCCAGCAGACCCCGGGTCTATAGCAATCAGCCCCAGCATTTT. As protein: CASRPRVYSNQPQHF.

This clonotype was seen more than once but under ten times. This rearrangement joins TRBV2 to TRBJ1-5; TRBD1 matches 9 bases. CDR3 length equals 14 residues. J was trimmed by 4 bases and V by 7 bases; bases with no gene match: 5. The germline V gene encodes CDR1 SNHLY and CDR2 FYNNEI. The CDR3 region has the DNA TGTGCCAGCACCGGACAGGGGAAAAATCAGCCCCAGCATTTT. Encoded protein: CASTGQGKNQPQHF. The full variable domain, in which reference TRBV2 and TRBJ1-5 provide the parts outside the CDR3, is EPEVTQTPSHQVTQMGQEVILRCVPISNHLYFYWYRQILGQKVEFLVSFYNNEISEKSEIFDDQFSVERPDGSNFTLKIRSTKLEDSAMYFCASTGQGKNQPQHFGDGTRLSIL.

This clonotype was detected a few times. CDR3: CASSSPGTNVNEQFF. CDR3 sequence (DNA): TGTGCCAGCAGTTCCCCCGGGACTAACGTAAATGAGCAGTTCTTC. V usage is TRBV6-4 and J usage is TRBJ2-1, with TRBD2 matching 7 bases. V lost 5 bases and J lost 7; bases outside the gene matches: 11. Germline CDR1 MRHNA, CDR2 SNTAGT. This CDR3 spans 15 amino acids.

This sequence joins TRBV20-1 and TRBJ1-3, with D hard to call. Germline V gene data show CDR1 as DFQATT and CDR2 as SNEGSKA (reference sequence). Trimming cost V 0 bases and J 4 bases, with 10 bases left between them. This CDR3 is built from 14 residues. The CDR3 DNA follows: TGCAGTGCTAGAGAGAGCAGCGCGGGAAACACCATATATTTT. It encodes CSARESSAGNTIYF.

This chain uses TRBV6-2 or TRBV6-3 with TRBJ1-2, with D perhaps TRBD1 (5 bases). V was clipped by 10 bases and J by 0 bases, with 18 bases between them. CDR1 is MNHEY and CDR2 is SVGEGT in the germline V gene. The CDR3 loop spans 15 amino acids. CDR3 nucleotide sequence: TGTGCCATCGCGGTCAGGGCGGAACCTAACTATGGCTACACCTTC. Its protein product is CAIAVRAEPNYGYTF.

This chain uses TRBV19 with TRBJ2-7; 10 bases fit TRBD1. V gave up 6 bases and J gave up 4 bases; unmatched junction bases: 6. Germline loops: CDR1 LNHDA, CDR2 SQIVND (reference sequence). The CDR3 sequence is 14 residues long. CDR3 loop: CASSTGTGEYEQYF. The CDR3 DNA reads TGTGCCAGTAGCACCGGGACAGGGGAATACGAGCAGTACTTC.

This clonotype occurred many times. V gene TRBV2 combines with J gene TRBJ1-5, with D possibly being TRBD1 (5 bases). The germline CDR1 and CDR2 sequences are SNHLY and FYNNEI. The CDR3 loop spans 14 amino acids. V gave up 7 bases and J gave up 0 bases, with 10 bases separating them. CDR3 in amino acids: CASTGLYSNQPQHF. The CDR3 DNA is TGTGCCAGCACGGGACTTTATAGCAATCAGCCCCAGCATTTT.

The chain recombines TRBV6-1 with TRBJ2-7, with 10 bases aligning to TRBD1. The CDR3 sequence is 15 residues long. Germline V CDR1 and CDR2: MNHNS, SASEGT. The V gene end was trimmed by 5 bases and the J gene end by 1 base; junction bases not matched to a gene: 5. The chain's CDR3 is CASSRGQGRSYEQYF. The CDR3 nucleotides read TGTGCCAGCAGTAGGGGACAGGGGCGTTCCTACGAGCAGTACTTC.

This clonotype was seen only a few times. The CDR3: CAYRGGTEAFF. CDR3 sequence (DNA): TGTGCCTATCGGGGGGGCACTGAAGCTTTCTTT. The V and J genes are TRBV6-1 and TRBJ1-1, with D perhaps TRBD1 (5 bases). The CDR3 extends over 11 amino acids. Germline CDR1 reads MNHNS; CDR2 reads SASEGT. V was pared by 11 bases and J by 4 bases, with 11 bases between.

This clonotype was counted a few times. V and J are TRBV5-1 and TRBJ1-4; D remains ambiguous. V lost 3 bases and J lost 3, with 9 bases in between. Germline CDR1 SGHRS, CDR2 YFSETQ. There are 14 residues in the CDR3. The CDR3 bases are TGCGCCAGCAGCTCGACTCCTTCTAATGAAAAACTGTTTTTT. Protein product: CASSSTPSNEKLFF.

The rearrangement uses TRBV6-1 and TRBJ2-7; weak D call: TRBD2 (6 bases). Germline CDR1 MNHNS, CDR2 SASEGT. The V gene lost 7 bases and the J gene lost 0 bases, with 10 bases spanning the gap. The CDR3 extends over 13 amino acids. The CDR3 region is CASTGAPSYEQYF. CDR3 nucleotide sequence: TGTGCCAGCACGGGAGCCCCCTCCTACGAGCAGTACTTC.

At least ten counts were recorded for this clonotype. This chain uses TRBV11-2 with TRBJ2-7; TRBD1 matches at 7 bases. The CDR3 consists of 15 residues. Germline CDR1 and CDR2: SGHAT and FQNNGV. V shed 3 bases and J 5 bases; nucleotides not matched to a gene: 10. Here the CDR3 DNA reads TGTGCCAGCAGCTTTTCCCCGGGACAGAGCGACGAGCAGTACTTC. As protein: CASSFSPGQSDEQYF.

The table lists this clonotype with many counts. The rearrangement uses TRBV2 and TRBJ2-1; TRBD2 aligns across 14 bases. The V gene's germline CDR1 is SNHLY and CDR2 FYNNEI. With 8 bases clipped from V and 2 bases from J, the junction kept 5 bases outside the gene matches. This CDR3 has 16 amino acids. The CDR3 protein is CASGTSGSRTYNEQFF. Here the CDR3 DNA reads TGTGCCAGCGGGACTAGCGGGAGTAGGACCTACAATGAGCAGTTCTTC.

The chain combines TRBV20-1 with TRBJ1-2; 7 bases fit TRBD1. The CDR3 totals 12 residues. V shed 7 bases and J 8 bases; nucleotides not matched to a gene: 10. CDR1 is DFQATT and CDR2 is SNEGSKA in the germline V gene (reference sequence). CDR3 sequence (DNA): TGCAGTGGGTACAAAAGGGACAGCGGCTACACCTTC. Amino acid sequence: CSGYKRDSGYTF.

V and J are TRBV29-1 and TRBJ2-2; D is possibly TRBD2 (5 bases). Germline loops: CDR1 SQVTM, CDR2 ANQGSEA. This CDR3 contains 14 residues. V lost 7 bases and J 0 bases, leaving 12 bases between the germline ends. The CDR3 region has the DNA TGCAGCGCCACTGGCGGGCCGAACACCGGGGAGCTGTTTTTT. It encodes CSATGGPNTGELFF.

The chain joins TRBV11-2 to TRBJ1-1; possible D gene TRBD1, 5 bases. The CDR3 has 14 amino acids. Germline loops: CDR1 SGHAT, CDR2 FQNNGV. Trimming cost V 1 base and J 5 bases, with 11 bases left between them. This chain's CDR3 is CASSLVGDWTEAFF. The CDR3 bases are TGTGCCAGCAGCTTAGTCGGGGACTGGACTGAAGCTTTCTTT.

The chain combines TRBV29-1 with TRBJ1-1, with TRBD1 matching over 10 bases. The CDR3 runs to 13 residues. Per the germline V gene, CDR1 is SQVTM and CDR2 is ANQGSEA. V shed 5 bases, J shed 3 bases, and the junction held 3 bases outside the gene matches. In nucleotides, the CDR3 is TGCAGCGTTCGACAGGGGGCGGACACTGAAGCTTTCTTT. Amino acids: CSVRQGADTEAFF.

The CDR3 loop is CATGTVSNQPQHF. CDR3 nucleotide sequence: TGTGCAACCGGGACAGTTAGCAATCAGCCCCAGCATTTT. The rearrangement links TRBV2 to TRBJ1-5, with 7 nucleotides matching TRBD1. In germline, CDR1 is SNHLY, CDR2 FYNNEI. The length of the CDR3 is 13 residues.